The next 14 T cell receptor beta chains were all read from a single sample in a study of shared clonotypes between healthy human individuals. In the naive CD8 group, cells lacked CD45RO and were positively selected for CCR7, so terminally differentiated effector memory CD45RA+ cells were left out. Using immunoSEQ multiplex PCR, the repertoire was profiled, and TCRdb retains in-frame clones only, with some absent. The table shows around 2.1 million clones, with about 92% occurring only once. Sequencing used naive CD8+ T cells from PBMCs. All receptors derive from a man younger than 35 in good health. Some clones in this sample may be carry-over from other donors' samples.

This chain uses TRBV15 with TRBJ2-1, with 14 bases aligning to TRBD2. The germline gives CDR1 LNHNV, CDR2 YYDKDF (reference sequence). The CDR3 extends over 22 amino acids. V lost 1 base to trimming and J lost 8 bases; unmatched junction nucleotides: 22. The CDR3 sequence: CATSRGRPGTSGRKVSSYEQFF. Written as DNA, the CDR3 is TGTGCCACCAGCAGAGGAAGGCCCGGGACTAGCGGGAGAAAGGTTAGTTCGTATGAGCAGTTCTTC.

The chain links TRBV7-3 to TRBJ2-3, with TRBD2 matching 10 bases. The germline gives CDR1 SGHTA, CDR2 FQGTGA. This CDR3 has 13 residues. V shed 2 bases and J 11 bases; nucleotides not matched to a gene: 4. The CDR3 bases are TGTGCCAGCAGCTTATCCCGGACTAGCGGGCAGTATTTT. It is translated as CASSLSRTSGQYF.

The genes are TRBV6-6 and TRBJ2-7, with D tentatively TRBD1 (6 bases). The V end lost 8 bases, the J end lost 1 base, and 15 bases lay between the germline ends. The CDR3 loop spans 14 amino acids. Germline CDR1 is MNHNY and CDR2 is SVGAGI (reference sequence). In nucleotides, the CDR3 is TGTGCCAGCTGTGGGGACACGCAATCCTACGAGCAGTACTTC. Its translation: CASCGDTQSYEQYF.

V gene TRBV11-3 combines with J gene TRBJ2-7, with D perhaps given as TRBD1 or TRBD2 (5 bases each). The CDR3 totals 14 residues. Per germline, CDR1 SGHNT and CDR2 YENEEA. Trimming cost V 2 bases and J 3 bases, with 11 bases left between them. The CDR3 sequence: CASSLRGERYEQYF. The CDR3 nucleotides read TGTGCCAGCAGCTTACGAGGGGAGCGCTACGAGCAGTACTTC.

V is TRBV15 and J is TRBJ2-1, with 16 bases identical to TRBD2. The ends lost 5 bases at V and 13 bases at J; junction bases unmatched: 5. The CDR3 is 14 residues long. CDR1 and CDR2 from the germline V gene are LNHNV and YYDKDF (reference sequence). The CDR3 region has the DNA TGTGCCACCAGCGAGGGACTAGCGGGAGGGCCTCAGTTCTTC. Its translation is CATSEGLAGGPQFF.

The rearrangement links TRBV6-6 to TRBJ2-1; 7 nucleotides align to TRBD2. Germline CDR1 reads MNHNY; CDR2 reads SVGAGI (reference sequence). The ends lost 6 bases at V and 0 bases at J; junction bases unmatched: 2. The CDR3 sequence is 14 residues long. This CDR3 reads CASSLAVSYNEQFF. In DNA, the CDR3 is TGTGCCAGCAGCCTAGCGGTCTCCTACAATGAGCAGTTCTTC.

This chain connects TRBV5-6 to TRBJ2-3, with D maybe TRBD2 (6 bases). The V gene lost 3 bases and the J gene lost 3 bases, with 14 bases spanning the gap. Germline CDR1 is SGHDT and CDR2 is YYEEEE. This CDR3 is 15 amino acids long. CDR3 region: CASSSGGPMTDTQYF. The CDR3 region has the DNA TGTGCCAGCAGCTCTGGAGGGCCAATGACAGATACGCAGTATTTT.

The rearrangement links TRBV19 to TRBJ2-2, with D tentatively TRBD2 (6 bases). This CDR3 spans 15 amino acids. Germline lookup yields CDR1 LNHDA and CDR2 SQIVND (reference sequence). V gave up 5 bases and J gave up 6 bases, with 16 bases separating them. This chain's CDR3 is CASSPGTYGSGELFF. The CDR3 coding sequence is TGTGCCAGTAGTCCCGGGACTTACGGCTCCGGGGAGCTGTTTTTT.

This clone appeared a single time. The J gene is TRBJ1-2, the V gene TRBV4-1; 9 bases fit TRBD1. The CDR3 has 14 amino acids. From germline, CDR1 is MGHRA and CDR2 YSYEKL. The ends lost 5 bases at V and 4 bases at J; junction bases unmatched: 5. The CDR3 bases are TGCGCCAGCAGCTACCGGGACAGGGCCTATGGCTACACCTTC. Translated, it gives CASSYRDRAYGYTF.

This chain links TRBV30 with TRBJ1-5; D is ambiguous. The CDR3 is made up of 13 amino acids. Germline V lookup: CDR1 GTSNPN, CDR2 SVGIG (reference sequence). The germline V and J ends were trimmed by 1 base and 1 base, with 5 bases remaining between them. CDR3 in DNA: TGTGCCTGGAGTGCTGGGAGCAATCAGCCCCAGCATTTT. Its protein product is CAWSAGSNQPQHF. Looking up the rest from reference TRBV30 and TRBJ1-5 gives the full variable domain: SQTIHQWPATLVQPVGSPLSLECTVEGTSNPNLYWYRQAAGRGLQLLFYSVGIGQISSEVPQNLSASRPQDRQFILSSKKLLLSDSGFYLCAWSAGSNQPQHFGDGTRLSIL.

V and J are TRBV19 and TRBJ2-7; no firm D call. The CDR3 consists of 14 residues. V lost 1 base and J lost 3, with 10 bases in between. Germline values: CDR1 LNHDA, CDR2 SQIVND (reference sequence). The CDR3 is CASSIGAHNYEQYF. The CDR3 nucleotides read TGTGCCAGTAGTATAGGGGCACACAACTACGAGCAGTACTTC.

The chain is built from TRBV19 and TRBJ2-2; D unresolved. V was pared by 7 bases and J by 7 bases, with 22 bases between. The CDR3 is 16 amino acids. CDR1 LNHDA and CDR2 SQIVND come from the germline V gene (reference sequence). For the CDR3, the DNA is TGTGCCAGTACCACTTGGGAACAGTTGGTGGACGGGGAGCTGTTTTTT. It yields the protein CASTTWEQLVDGELFF.

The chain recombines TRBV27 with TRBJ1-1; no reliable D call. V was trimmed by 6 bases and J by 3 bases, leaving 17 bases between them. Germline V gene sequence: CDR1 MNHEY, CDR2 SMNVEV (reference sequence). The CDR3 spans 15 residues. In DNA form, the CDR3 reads TGTGCCAGCAGCCCCACCCACGGGATGGACACTGAAGCTTTCTTT. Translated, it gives CASSPTHGMDTEAFF.

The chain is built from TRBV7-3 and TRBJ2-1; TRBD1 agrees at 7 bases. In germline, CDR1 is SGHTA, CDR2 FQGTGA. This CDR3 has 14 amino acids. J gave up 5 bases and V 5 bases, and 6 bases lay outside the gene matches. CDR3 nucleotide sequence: TGTGCCAGCAGCACGCTGACAGGGAACAATGAGCAGTTCTTC. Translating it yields CASSTLTGNNEQFF.